This T cell receptor beta chain was obtained from a study of T cell responses to AZD1222 COVID-19 vaccine. Repertoires were generated with immunoSEQ multiplex PCR, while TCRdb's copy carries only in-frame clones and drops some. The data hold about 75,000 clones, with roughly 88% observed a single time. Germline V gene data show CDR1 as SGHKS and CDR2 as YYEKEE (reference sequence). Unmatched junction bases numbered 12, after V lost 0 bases and J lost 8 bases. The CDR3 runs to 16 residues. This rearrangement joins TRBV5-5 to TRBJ1-2, with 8 bases identical to TRBD1. Specimen: peripheral blood, collected 28 days after the second dose of the MenACWY control vaccine. The source of this sequence is an adult who received the MenACWY meningococcal vaccine as a control. In DNA form, the CDR3 reads TGTGCCAGCAGCTTGGTTGAGACAGGGGTCGGAAGAGGCTACACCTTC. Protein product: CASSLVETGVGRGYTF.